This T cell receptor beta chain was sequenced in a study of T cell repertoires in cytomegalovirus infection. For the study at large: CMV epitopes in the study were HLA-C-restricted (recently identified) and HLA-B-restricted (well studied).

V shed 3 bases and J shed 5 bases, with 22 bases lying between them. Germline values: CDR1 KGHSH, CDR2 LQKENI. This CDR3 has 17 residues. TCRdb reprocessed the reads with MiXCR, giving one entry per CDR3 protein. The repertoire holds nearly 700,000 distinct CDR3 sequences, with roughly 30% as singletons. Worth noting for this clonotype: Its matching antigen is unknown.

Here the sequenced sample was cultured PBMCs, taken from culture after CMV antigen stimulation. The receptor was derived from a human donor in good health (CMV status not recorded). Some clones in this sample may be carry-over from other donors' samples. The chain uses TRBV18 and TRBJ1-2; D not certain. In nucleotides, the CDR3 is TGTGCCAGCTCACCGCGGTCGGACGGCTCGACTCCGTATGGCTACACCTTC. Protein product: CASSPRSDGSTPYGYTF.